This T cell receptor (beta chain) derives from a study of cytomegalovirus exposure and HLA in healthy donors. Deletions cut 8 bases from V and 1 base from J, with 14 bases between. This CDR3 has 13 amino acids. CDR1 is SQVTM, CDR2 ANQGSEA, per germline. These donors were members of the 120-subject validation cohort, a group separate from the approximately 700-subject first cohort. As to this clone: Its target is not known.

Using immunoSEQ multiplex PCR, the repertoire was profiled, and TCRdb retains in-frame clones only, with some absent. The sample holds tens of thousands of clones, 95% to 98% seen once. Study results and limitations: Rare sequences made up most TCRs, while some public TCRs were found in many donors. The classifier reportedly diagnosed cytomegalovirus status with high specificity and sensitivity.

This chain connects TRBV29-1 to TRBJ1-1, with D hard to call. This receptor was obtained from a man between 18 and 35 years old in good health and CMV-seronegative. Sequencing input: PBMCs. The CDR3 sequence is CSSKGGKNTEAFF. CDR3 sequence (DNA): TGCAGCTCTAAGGGAGGCAAGAACACTGAAGCTTTCTTT. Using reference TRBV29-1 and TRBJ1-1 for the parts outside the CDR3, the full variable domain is SAVISQKPSRDICQRGTSLTIQCQVDSQVTMMFWYRQQPGQSLTLIATANQGSEATYESGFVIDKFPISRPNLTFSTLTVSNMSPEDSSIYLCSSKGGKNTEAFFGQGTRLTVV.